The T cell receptor beta chain described here comes from a study of metastatic and nonmetastatic thyroid tumors. Across the study: It was across blood and tumor or nodule tissue from malignant and benign thyroid patients that repertoires were compared.

Among the patients, none had received any treatment before thyroid surgery. MiXCR reprocessed the PCR reads for TCRdb. The sample has 15,000 or so clones; about 31% are singletons. This clone has more than one count but fewer than ten. CDR3 length: 16 residues. Trimming pared 0 bases from V and 5 bases from J, leaving 14 bases between. What was sequenced was tumor tissue. The clonotype originates from a male donor with papillary thyroid cancer or a benign thyroid nodule (not recorded which). Some clones in this sample may be carry-over from other donors' samples. V is TRBV12-3 or TRBV12-4 and J is TRBJ2-1; D gene ambiguous. DNA for the CDR3: TGTGCCAGCAGTTTAGCGAAAGCTTCAGGTGACAATGAGCAGTTCTTC. Amino acid sequence: CASSLAKASGDNEQFF.